This entry lists 22 T cell receptor beta chains sequenced from one sample in a study of blood T cell repertoires in COVID-19 (TCRdb year 2020). Preparation of the library involved the immunoSEQ multiplex PCR assay. In its TCRdb copy, this immuneACCESS table keeps in-frame sequences only and misses some clones. Where compared with another copy, unresolved V genes explain less than half of these, and the others have no known cause. This sample gives 210,000 or so clones in total; about 84% of them show up just once. Of the sample, 6.5% to 9% falls within the top ten clones. Sequencing was carried out using PBMCs or T cells enriched from blood (not recorded which). These receptors were collected from a woman aged 40 to 49 with acute COVID-19.

This chain joins TRBV18 and TRBJ2-5, with 7 bases aligning to TRBD1. Germline V gives CDR1 KGHSH, CDR2 LQKENI. V lost 1 base and J lost 3; bases outside the gene matches: 17. CDR3 length: 19 amino acids. CDR3 protein: CASSPLPHSRGWSKETQYF. The CDR3 nucleotides read TGTGCCAGCTCACCACTCCCACATTCCAGGGGGTGGTCTAAAGAGACCCAGTACTTC.

The chain combines TRBV5-1 with TRBJ2-1, with D perhaps matching TRBD1 (6 bases). Germline V gene sequence: CDR1 SGHRS, CDR2 YFSETQ. The CDR3 is 15 residues long. Trimming took off 1 base at V and 4 bases at J, with 12 bases between the two ends. For the CDR3, the DNA is TGCGCCAGCAGCTTGCTGAGGGGGAAGTACAATGAGCAGTTCTTC. Protein product: CASSLLRGKYNEQFF.

J is TRBJ1-4 and V is TRBV29-1; no reliable D call. Germline values: CDR1 SQVTM, CDR2 ANQGSEA. V dropped 4 bases and J dropped 7 bases, with 10 bases sitting between them. CDR3 length equals 12 residues. In DNA form, the CDR3 reads TGCAGCGTTGGCGAGTCCGGTGAAAAACTGTTTTTT. This encodes CSVGESGEKLFF.

In its sample, this clone was seen a few times. The chain uses TRBV24-1 and TRBJ2-5; TRBD1 might be the D (7 bases). Germline lookup yields CDR1 KGHDR and CDR2 SFDVKD. Trimming left V 9 bases short and J 7 bases short, with 14 bases between. The CDR3 spans 12 residues. The CDR3 region is CATGGGLGTQYF. In DNA, the CDR3 is TGTGCCACCGGAGGGGGCTTGGGGACCCAGTACTTC.

CDR3 bases: TGTGCCACCAGCCCCGGACAGCCACCTAATCTTGGCTACACCTTC. Encoded protein: CATSPGQPPNLGYTF. The chain carries TRBV15 and TRBJ1-2, with D maybe TRBD1 (6 bases). V was pared by 5 bases and J by 7 bases, with 20 bases between. Germline loops: CDR1 LNHNV, CDR2 YYDKDF (reference sequence). The CDR3 is 15 amino acids.

The V and J genes are TRBV5-4 and TRBJ1-1, with D perhaps matching TRBD1 (5 bases). This CDR3 is built from 14 residues. Trimming cost V 0 bases and J 8 bases, with 14 bases left between them. Per the germline V gene, CDR1 is SGHNT and CDR2 is YYREEE (reference sequence). The CDR3: CASSLDTGRMEAFF. Written as DNA, the CDR3 is TGTGCCAGCAGCTTGGATACAGGCAGGATGGAAGCTTTCTTT.

The rearrangement uses TRBV19 and TRBJ1-1; D is ambiguous. V dropped 0 bases and J dropped 11 bases, with 7 bases sitting between them. This CDR3 has 11 residues. The germline CDR1 and CDR2 sequences are LNHDA and SQIVND (reference sequence). Here the CDR3 reads CASSIEGSAFF. Written as DNA, the CDR3 is TGTGCCAGTAGTATAGAGGGCAGCGCTTTCTTT. Full variable domain (outside the CDR3, taken from reference TRBV19 and TRBJ1-1): DGGITQSPKYLFRKEGQNVTLSCEQNLNHDAMYWYRQDPGQGLRLIYYSQIVNDFQKGDIAEGYSVSREKKESFPLTVTSAQKNPTAFYLCASSIEGSAFFGQGTRLTVV.

The V gene is TRBV6-1, the J gene TRBJ1-1, with 7 nucleotides matching TRBD1. The CDR3 is 14 amino acids. The junction had 5 bases not matched to a gene; V was cut back by 2 bases and J by 5 bases. From germline, CDR1 is MNHNS and CDR2 SASEGT. The CDR3 spells CASSESAGGTEAFF. The CDR3 DNA is TGTGCCAGCAGTGAATCGGCAGGGGGTACTGAAGCTTTCTTT.

The DNA for the CDR3 is TGTGCCAGCAGCTTTAAGGGACTAGCGGGAGATGAGCAGTTCTTC. Protein sequence: CASSFKGLAGDEQFF. The V and J genes are TRBV5-4 and TRBJ2-1, with TRBD2 matching 14 bases. The CDR3 totals 15 residues. In germline, CDR1 is SGHNT, CDR2 YYREEE (reference sequence). The V segment lost 2 bases and the J segment 8 bases; nucleotides outside the gene matches: 3.

This chain connects TRBV2 to TRBJ1-2; perhaps TRBD1 as D (5 bases). The germline gives CDR1 SNHLY, CDR2 FYNNEI. Trimming removed 10 bases at V and 3 bases at J, with 12 bases between. This CDR3 contains 12 residues. The DNA for the CDR3 is TGTGCCAAAAAGGGGATCGACTATGGCTACACCTTC. Its protein product is CAKKGIDYGYTF.

This chain joins TRBV2 and TRBJ1-2; 7 bases are a match to TRBD1. The J segment lost 3 bases and the V segment lost 4 bases, leaving 8 bases of the junction unmatched. The CDR3 is made up of 15 amino acids. The germline gives CDR1 SNHLY, CDR2 FYNNEI. The DNA for the CDR3 is TGTGCCAGCAGTGGACAGGGAAGAGGGGACTATGGCTACACCTTC. The encoded protein is CASSGQGRGDYGYTF. The full variable domain, rest sourced from reference TRBV2 and TRBJ1-2, is EPEVTQTPSHQVTQMGQEVILRCVPISNHLYFYWYRQILGQKVEFLVSFYNNEISEKSEIFDDQFSVERPDGSNFTLKIRSTKLEDSAMYFCASSGQGRGDYGYTFGSGTRLTVV.

This sequence joins TRBV28 and TRBJ1-1; D is unclear. The CDR3 is 16 residues long. Germline V gene data show CDR1 as MDHEN and CDR2 as SYDVKM. V was cut by 7 bases and J by 0 bases, with 18 bases left in between. The CDR3 loop is CASNLWRIGVNTEAFF. Here the CDR3 DNA reads TGTGCCAGCAACCTTTGGAGGATCGGTGTGAACACTGAAGCTTTCTTT.

The chain recombines TRBV28 with TRBJ1-1, with TRBD1 as a possible D gene (5 bases). CDR3 length: 15 amino acids. V was clipped by 2 bases and J by 0 bases, with 10 bases between them. Germline CDR1 is MDHEN and CDR2 is SYDVKM. This chain's CDR3 is CASSLEADMNTEAFF. In DNA form, the CDR3 reads TGTGCCAGCAGTTTAGAGGCGGACATGAACACTGAAGCTTTCTTT.

The chain uses TRBV15 and TRBJ1-5; 7 bases line up with TRBD1. The CDR3 contains 15 residues. Germline V lookup: CDR1 LNHNV, CDR2 YYDKDF (reference sequence). Losses at the gene ends were 3 bases for V and 0 bases for J; bases not matched to a gene: 2. The CDR3 nucleotides are TGTGCCACCAGCAGGGGGACAGTTAGCAATCAGCCCCAGCATTTT. Translating it yields CATSRGTVSNQPQHF.

This CDR3 reads CASSLLGDGTGPLGTEAFF. Written as DNA, the CDR3 is TGTGCCAGCAGCTTATTAGGGGACGGGACAGGGCCTCTTGGCACTGAAGCTTTCTTT. The chain employs TRBV13 and TRBJ1-1, with 9 bases aligning to TRBD1. V gave up 2 bases and J gave up 4 bases; unmatched junction bases: 17. CDR1 and CDR2 from the germline V gene are PRHDT and FYEKMQ (reference sequence). CDR3 length: 19 residues. The entire variable domain, with the rest obtained from reference TRBV13 and TRBJ1-1, is as follows: AAGVIQSPRHLIKEKRETATLKCYPIPRHDTVYWYQQGPGQDPQFLISFYEKMQSDKGSIPDRFSAQQFSDYHSELNMSSLELGDSALYFCASSLLGDGTGPLGTEAFFGQGTRLTVV.

A word on this clone: The sample contains more than one DNA sequence encoding this CDR3. The CDR3 coding sequence is TGTGCCAGCAGTTACTCTGACAGGGGTGAGACCGGGGAGCTGTTTTTT. Its translation: CASSYSDRGETGELFF. The rearrangement joins TRBV6-5 to TRBJ2-2, with 8 positions matching TRBD1. The CDR3 loop spans 16 amino acids. V lost 0 bases, J lost 5 bases, and 5 bases stayed unmatched. Germline V gene lookup returns CDR1 MNHEY and CDR2 SVGAGI.

The chain employs TRBV30 and TRBJ1-1; possibly TRBD1 for D (6 bases). Germline CDR1 reads GTSNPN; CDR2 reads SVGIG (reference sequence). The CDR3 covers 15 residues. The V end was cut by 4 bases, the J end by 1 base, with 16 bases between. CDR3 bases: TGTGCCTGGATATCAGCAGGGGCGAGGAACACTGAAGCTTTCTTT. Protein product: CAWISAGARNTEAFF.

This chain joins TRBV28 and TRBJ1-6; possibly TRBD1 for D (5 bases). CDR3 length: 14 amino acids. V was clipped by 3 bases and J by 10 bases, with 13 bases between them. The germline V gene has CDR1 MDHEN and CDR2 SYDVKM. The CDR3 here is CASSFTGSGSPLHF. The CDR3 DNA reads as TGTGCCAGCAGTTTCACAGGTAGCGGATCACCCCTCCACTTT.

The chain employs TRBV4-1 and TRBJ2-4; the match to TRBD1 covers 7 bases. J was trimmed by 0 bases and V by 3 bases; bases with no gene match: 8. This CDR3 is built from 17 residues. Germline assignment: CDR1 MGHRA and CDR2 YSYEKL. The CDR3 region is CASSHTGQVLAKNIQYF. The CDR3 DNA reads as TGCGCCAGCAGCCATACCGGACAGGTTCTAGCCAAAAACATTCAGTACTTC.

The genes are TRBV3-1 (or the pseudogene TRBV3-2) and TRBJ2-6, with D maybe TRBD1 (5 bases). Per germline, CDR1 LGHDT and CDR2 YNNKEL (reference sequence). The CDR3 covers 16 residues. Trimming stripped 1 base from V and 2 bases from J, with 9 bases between. The CDR3 sequence: CASSQVSGTGANVLTF. In DNA form, the CDR3 reads TGTGCCAGCAGCCAAGTATCAGGGACTGGGGCCAACGTCCTGACTTTC.

The chain is built from TRBV5-1 and TRBJ1-2; perhaps TRBD1 as D (5 bases). The CDR3 is made up of 17 amino acids. Deletions cut 3 bases from V and 9 bases from J, with 27 bases between. Per the germline V gene, CDR1 is SGHRS and CDR2 is YFSETQ. For the CDR3, the DNA is TGCGCCAGCAGCTCATCCTCGGGGCGGCCCGGGAGGGGTAGCTACACCTTC. Translated: CASSSSSGRPGRGSYTF.

The rearrangement joins TRBV24-1 to TRBJ1-4, with a tentative D call TRBD1 (5 bases). Germline V gene lookup returns CDR1 KGHDR and CDR2 SFDVKD. Deletions cut 2 bases from V and 10 bases from J, with 10 bases between. The CDR3 is made up of 13 amino acids. The CDR3 nucleotides are TGTGCCACCAGTGATTCAGGGATTCCAAAACTGTTTTTT. It translates to CATSDSGIPKLFF.